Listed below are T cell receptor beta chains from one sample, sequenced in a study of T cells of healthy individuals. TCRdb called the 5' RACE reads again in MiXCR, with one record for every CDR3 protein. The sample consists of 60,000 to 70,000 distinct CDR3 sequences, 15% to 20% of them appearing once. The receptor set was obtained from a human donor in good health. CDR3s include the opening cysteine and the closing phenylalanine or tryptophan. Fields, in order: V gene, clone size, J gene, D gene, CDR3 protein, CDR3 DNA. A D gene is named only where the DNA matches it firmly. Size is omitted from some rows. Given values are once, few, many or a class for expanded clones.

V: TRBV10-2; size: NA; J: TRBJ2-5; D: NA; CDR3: CASSPRTEETQYF; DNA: TGCGCCAGCAGCCCCAGGACGGAAGAGACCCAGTACTTC
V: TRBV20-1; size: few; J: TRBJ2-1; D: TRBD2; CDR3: CSARRLAGNEQFF; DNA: TGCAGTGCTCGACGACTAGCGGGCAATGAGCAGTTCTTC
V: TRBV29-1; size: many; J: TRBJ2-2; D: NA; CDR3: CSVGANTGELFF; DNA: TGCAGCGTTGGGGCGAACACCGGGGAGCTGTTTTTT
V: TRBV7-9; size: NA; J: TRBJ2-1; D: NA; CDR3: CASSLLSVYNEQFF; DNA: TGTGCCAGCAGCTTACTGAGTGTCTACAATGAGCAGTTCTTC
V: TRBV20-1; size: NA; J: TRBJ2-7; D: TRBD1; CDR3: CSATRQGTYEQYF; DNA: TGCAGTGCGACACGACAGGGTACCTACGAGCAGTACTTC
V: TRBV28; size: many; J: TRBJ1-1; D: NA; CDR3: CASSFENSPEAFF; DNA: TGTGCCAGCAGTTTTGAAAACAGCCCTGAAGCTTTCTTT
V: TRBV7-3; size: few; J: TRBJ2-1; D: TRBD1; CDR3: CASSLGGQGADEQFF; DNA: TGTGCCAGCAGCTTAGGGGGACAGGGGGCCGATGAGCAGTTCTTC
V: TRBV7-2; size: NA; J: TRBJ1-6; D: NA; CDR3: CASSQWGGRDSPLHF; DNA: TGTGCCAGCAGCCAGTGGGGGGGGCGGGATTCACCCCTCCACTTT
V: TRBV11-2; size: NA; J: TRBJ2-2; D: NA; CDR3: CASSILRGTNTGELFF; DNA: TGTGCCAGCAGCATCCTCCGGGGGACGAACACCGGGGAGCTGTTTTTT
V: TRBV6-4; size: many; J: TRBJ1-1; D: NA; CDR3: CASSGVGGAPNTEAFF; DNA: TGTGCCAGCAGCGGGGTGGGGGGAGCCCCCAACACTGAAGCTTTCTTT
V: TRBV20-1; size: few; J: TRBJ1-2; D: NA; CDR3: CSAKSHPHDYGYTF; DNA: TGCAGTGCGAAGAGTCATCCCCACGACTATGGCTACACCTTC
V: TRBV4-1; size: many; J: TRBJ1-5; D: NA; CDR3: CASSQDGNQPQHF; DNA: TGCGCCAGCAGCCAGGACGGAAATCAGCCCCAGCATTTT
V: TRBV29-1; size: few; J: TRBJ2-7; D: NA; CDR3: CSVGGVTRNYEQYF; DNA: TGCAGCGTTGGGGGGGTGACTAGGAACTACGAGCAGTACTTC
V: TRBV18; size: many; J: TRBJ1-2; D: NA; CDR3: CASSTRQEEIYGYTF; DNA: TGTGCCAGCTCAACGCGTCAGGAGGAAATCTATGGCTACACCTTC
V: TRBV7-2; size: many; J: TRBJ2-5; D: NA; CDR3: CASSPLVGAAQETQYF; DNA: TGTGCCAGCAGCCCGTTGGTCGGTGCAGCCCAAGAGACCCAGTACTTC
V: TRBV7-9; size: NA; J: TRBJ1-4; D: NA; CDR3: CASSSSGLDEKLFF; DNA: TGTGCCAGCAGCTCCAGCGGGTTGGATGAAAAACTGTTTTTT
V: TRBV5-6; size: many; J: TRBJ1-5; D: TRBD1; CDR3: CASSLATGANQPQHF; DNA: TGTGCCAGCAGCTTGGCTACAGGGGCAAATCAGCCCCAGCATTTT
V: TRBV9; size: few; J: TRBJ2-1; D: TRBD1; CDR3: CASSVGQGFRNEQFF; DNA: TGTGCCAGCAGCGTTGGACAGGGGTTCCGCAATGAGCAGTTCTTC
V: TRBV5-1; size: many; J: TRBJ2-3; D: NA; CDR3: CASSPTTQASTDTQYF; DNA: TGCGCCAGCAGCCCCACGACACAAGCTAGCACAGATACGCAGTATTTT
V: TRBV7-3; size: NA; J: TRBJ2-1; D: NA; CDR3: CASSSGTLAYNEQFF; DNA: TGTGCCAGCAGCTCAGGGACGCTGGCCTACAATGAGCAGTTCTTC
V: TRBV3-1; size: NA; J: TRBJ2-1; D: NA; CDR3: CASSLPLYNEQFF; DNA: TGTGCCAGCAGCCTTCCCCTCTACAATGAGCAGTTCTTC
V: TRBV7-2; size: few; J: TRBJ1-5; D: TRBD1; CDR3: CASSPGTVGNQPQHF; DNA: TGTGCCAGCAGCCCTGGGACAGTAGGAAATCAGCCCCAGCATTTT
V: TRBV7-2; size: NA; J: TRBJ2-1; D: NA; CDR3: CASRTTRTTLYNEQFF; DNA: TGTGCCAGCAGAACCACTAGGACTACCCTCTACAATGAGCAGTTCTTC
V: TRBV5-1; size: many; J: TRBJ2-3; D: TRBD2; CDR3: CASSLDRPGGTQYF; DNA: TGCGCCAGCAGCCTGGACCGACCGGGGGGTACGCAGTATTTT
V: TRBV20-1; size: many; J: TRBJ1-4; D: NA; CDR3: CSAPGYGRFNEKLFF; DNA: TGCAGTGCTCCCGGTTACGGCCGCTTTAATGAAAAACTGTTTTTT
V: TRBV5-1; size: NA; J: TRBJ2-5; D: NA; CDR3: CASSLEETQYF; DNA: TGCGCCAGCAGCTTGGAGGAGACCCAGTACTTC
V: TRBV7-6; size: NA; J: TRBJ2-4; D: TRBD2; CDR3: CASSLGTRGSAKNIQYF; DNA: TGTGCCAGCAGCTTGGGGACTAGGGGGTCGGCCAAAAACATTCAGTACTTC
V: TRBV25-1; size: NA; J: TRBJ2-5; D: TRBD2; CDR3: CASTVLKRGSQETQYF; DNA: TGTGCCAGCACCGTCTTAAAGCGGGGGAGCCAAGAGACCCAGTACTTC
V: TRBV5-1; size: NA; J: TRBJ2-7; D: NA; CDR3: CASSLIVGGTYEQYF; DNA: TGCGCCAGCAGCTTGATTGTGGGCGGAACCTACGAGCAGTACTTC
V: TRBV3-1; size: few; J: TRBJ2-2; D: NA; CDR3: CASSQVLGTGELFF; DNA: TGTGCCAGCAGCCAAGTTCTGGGGACCGGGGAGCTGTTTTTT
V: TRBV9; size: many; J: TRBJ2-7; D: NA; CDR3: CASSVGPQGSNYEQYF; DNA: TGTGCCAGCAGCGTAGGGCCCCAGGGTTCTAACTACGAGCAGTACTTC
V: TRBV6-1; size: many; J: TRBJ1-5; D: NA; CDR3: CASSEVGPDPEHF; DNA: TGTGCCAGCAGTGAAGTTGGACCGGACCCGGAGCATTTT
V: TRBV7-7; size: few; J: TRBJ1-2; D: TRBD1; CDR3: CASSWDRNLGYTF; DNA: TGTGCCAGCAGTTGGGACAGAAATCTAGGCTACACCTTC
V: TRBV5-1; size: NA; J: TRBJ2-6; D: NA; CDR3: CASSTGVEGANVLTF; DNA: TGCGCCAGCAGCACGGGCGTCGAGGGGGCCAACGTCCTGACTTTC
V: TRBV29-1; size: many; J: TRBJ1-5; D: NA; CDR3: CSVAGGGKNQPQHF; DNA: TGCAGCGTTGCGGGGGGAGGTAAAAATCAGCCCCAGCATTTT
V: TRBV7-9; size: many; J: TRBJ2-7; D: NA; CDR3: CASSYTSYEQYF; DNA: TGTGCCAGCAGCTATACATCCTACGAGCAGTACTTC
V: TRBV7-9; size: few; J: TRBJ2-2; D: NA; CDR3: CASSLSVGELFF; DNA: TGTGCCAGCAGCTTGTCTGTCGGGGAGCTGTTTTTT
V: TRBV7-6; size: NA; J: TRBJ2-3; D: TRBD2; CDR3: CASSPPSGAGADTQYF; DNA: TGTGCCAGCAGCCCCCCTAGCGGGGCGGGGGCAGATACGCAGTATTTT
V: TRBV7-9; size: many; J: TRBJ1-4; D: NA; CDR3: CASSPPRQTVNEKLFF; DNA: TGTGCCAGCAGCCCACCTAGACAGACCGTTAATGAAAAACTGTTTTTT
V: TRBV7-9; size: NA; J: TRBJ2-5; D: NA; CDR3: CASRTAKETQYF; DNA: TGTGCCTCCCGGACAGCCAAAGAGACCCAGTACTTC
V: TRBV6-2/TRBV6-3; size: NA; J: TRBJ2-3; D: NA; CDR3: CASSQRSVPDTQYF; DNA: TGTGCCAGCAGTCAAAGGTCCGTCCCCGATACGCAGTATTTT
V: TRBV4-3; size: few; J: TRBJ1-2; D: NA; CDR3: CASSQDLGTPYGYTF; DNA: TGCGCCAGCAGCCAAGATCTTGGGACACCTTATGGCTACACCTTC
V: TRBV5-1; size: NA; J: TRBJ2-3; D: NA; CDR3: CASSVTGDTQYF; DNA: TGCGCCAGCAGCGTGACCGGGGATACGCAGTATTTT
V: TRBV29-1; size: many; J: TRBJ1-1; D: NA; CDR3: CSVLNTEAFF; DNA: TGCAGCGTTCTTAACACTGAAGCTTTCTTT
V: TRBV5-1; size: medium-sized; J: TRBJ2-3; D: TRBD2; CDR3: CASSPKAGIFTDTQYF; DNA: TGCGCCAGCAGTCCAAAAGCGGGGATTTTCACAGATACGCAGTATTTT
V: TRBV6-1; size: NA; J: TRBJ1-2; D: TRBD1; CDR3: CASSVLLGQGEPYGYTF; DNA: TGTGCCAGCAGTGTGTTATTAGGACAGGGCGAGCCCTATGGCTACACCTTC
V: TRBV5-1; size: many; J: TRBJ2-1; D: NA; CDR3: CASSLDRPSYNEQFF; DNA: TGCGCCAGCAGCTTGGACAGGCCTAGCTACAATGAGCAGTTCTTC
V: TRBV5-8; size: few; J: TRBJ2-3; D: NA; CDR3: CASSPTGSEPDTQYF; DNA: TGTGCCAGCAGCCCTACGGGGTCTGAGCCAGATACGCAGTATTTT
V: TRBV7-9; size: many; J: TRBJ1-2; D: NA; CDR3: CASSREGARGYTF; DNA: TGTGCCAGCAGCAGGGAGGGCGCGAGAGGCTACACCTTC
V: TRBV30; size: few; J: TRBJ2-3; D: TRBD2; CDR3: CAWRGLAGESRTDTQYF; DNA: TGTGCCTGGAGAGGACTAGCGGGGGAGAGCCGCACAGATACGCAGTATTTT